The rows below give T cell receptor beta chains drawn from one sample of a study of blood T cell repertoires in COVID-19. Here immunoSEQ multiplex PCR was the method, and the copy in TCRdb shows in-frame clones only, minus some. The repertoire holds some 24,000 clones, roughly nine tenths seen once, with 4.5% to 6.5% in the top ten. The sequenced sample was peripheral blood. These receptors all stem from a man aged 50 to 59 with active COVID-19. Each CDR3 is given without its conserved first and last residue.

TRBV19 ASSINRDNQPQH
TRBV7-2 ASSPRQGGFEAF
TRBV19 ASSFRGAENIQY
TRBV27 ASSGGLVGTDTQY
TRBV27 ASSLSRPLYNEQF
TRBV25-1 ASSGTSGAYNEQF
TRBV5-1 ASSSGVEQY
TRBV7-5 VRSLAVYKAYEQY
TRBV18 ASSQNDRRLYNEQF
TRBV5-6 ASSFGTGQGNTEAF
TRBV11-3 ASSFAASSYEQY
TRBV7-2 ASSSRQGNIGGYT
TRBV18 ASSPQRVPNEQF
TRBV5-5 ASSRLAGADEQY
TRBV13 ASSLSLNTEAF
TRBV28 ASSSPQGAHRYGYT
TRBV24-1 ATSPGQTTEAF
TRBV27 ASSFSRGSYEQY
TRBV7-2 ASSLDGGKQETQY
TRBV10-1 ASSPGLVSNLGETQY
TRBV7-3 ASSLSRYTEAF
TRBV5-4 ASSLGGRGTGYNEQF
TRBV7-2 ASSLSGPDTQY
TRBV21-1 ASRNGTGRSPLH
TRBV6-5 ASRDRAFYEQY
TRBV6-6 ASSHSGTDNSPLH
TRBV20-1 SASPSGSYNEQF